One sample yielded the 23 T cell receptor beta chains listed below, sequenced in a study of blood T cell repertoires in COVID-19. TCRdb's table, derived via immunoSEQ multiplex PCR, lists solely in-frame clones and lacks some. This repertoire shows roughly 120,000 clones, about 85% found once; its top ten account for more than 4%. Sequenced sample: peripheral blood. The source of these receptors is a human donor in a cohort sampled during active COVID-19.

The V and J genes are TRBV3-1 (or the pseudogene TRBV3-2) and TRBJ1-1; D is ambiguous. CDR1 is LGHDT, CDR2 YNNKEL, per germline (reference sequence). The CDR3 runs 11 residues. The V and J ends lost 5 bases and 6 bases respectively, with 7 bases between them. The CDR3 DNA is TGTGCCAGCAGCTCCGTTTCTGAAGCTTTCTTT. Amino acids: CASSSVSEAFF.

V usage is TRBV21-1 and J usage is TRBJ2-3; TRBD2, as called in the table, went unchecked against the DNA. TRBV21-1 is a documented pseudogene. The CDR3 length is 19 residues. The CDR3 protein is CASSAPTSGRMYCADTQYF. CDR3 sequence (DNA): TGTGCCAGCAGCGCGCCGACTAGCGGGAGGATGTATTGTGCAGATACGCAGTATTTT.

As DNA, the CDR3 is TGTGCCATCAGTGAGTCTGGTGTGCAGGGGGCCTATAACACTGAAGCTTTCTTT. It encodes CAISESGVQGAYNTEAFF. The chain joins TRBV10-3 to TRBJ1-1, with TRBD1 matching over 8 bases. With V trimmed by 0 bases and J by 2 bases, 11 bases remained unmatched. Per germline, CDR1 ENHRY and CDR2 SYGVKD. The CDR3 contains 18 residues.

This clone was counted a few times. The rearrangement links TRBV3-1 (or the pseudogene TRBV3-2) to TRBJ1-2; D possibly corresponds to TRBD1 (5 bases). V gave up 1 base and J gave up 4 bases, with 19 bases separating them. Germline V CDR1 and CDR2: LGHDT, YNNKEL (reference sequence). The CDR3 loop spans 17 amino acids. For the CDR3, the DNA is TGTGCCAGCAGCCAAGCCCAGACAGCGCAACTCTCCTATGGCTACACCTTC. Its translation: CASSQAQTAQLSYGYTF.

The chain links TRBV6-5 to TRBJ2-1, with D perhaps matching TRBD2 (5 bases). This CDR3 is built from 13 residues. Looked up from germline, CDR1 is MNHEY and CDR2 is SVGAGI. With 6 bases removed from V and 7 bases from J, the gap between germline ends came to 13 bases. CDR3 coding DNA: TGTGCCAGCAGGCGGTCTGGCGGGAATGAGCAGTTCTTC. It encodes CASRRSGGNEQFF.

The gene calls are TRBV5-1 and TRBJ2-5, with D possibly matching TRBD2 (5 bases). This CDR3 contains 14 residues. Germline loops: CDR1 SGHRS, CDR2 YFSETQ. The V end was cut by 4 bases, the J end by 5 bases, with 15 bases between. The CDR3 coding sequence is TGCGCCAGCAGCCCCCTCGAGCCGGGGGAGACCCAGTACTTC. Translated: CASSPLEPGETQYF. The whole variable domain, filled in from reference TRBV5-1 and TRBJ2-5, reads KAGVTQTPRYLIKTRGQQVTLSCSPISGHRSVSWYQQTPGQGLQFLFEYFSETQRNKGNFPGRFSGRQFSNSRSEMNVSTLELGDSALYLCASSPLEPGETQYFGPGTRLLVL.

This clone has only one observation. The chain couples TRBV12-3 or TRBV12-4 to TRBJ2-7, with a possible D match to TRBD1 (5 bases). V was pared by 2 bases and J by 5 bases, with 10 bases between. The CDR3 length is 13 residues. CDR3 region: CASSLSKGNEQYF. CDR3 bases: TGTGCCAGCAGTTTATCCAAGGGGAACGAGCAGTACTTC.

V is TRBV19 and J is TRBJ2-3, with D possibly matching TRBD2 (6 bases). The CDR3 runs to 14 residues. The V and J ends lost 5 bases and 4 bases respectively, with 13 bases between them. Per germline, CDR1 LNHDA and CDR2 SQIVND (reference sequence). This CDR3 is CASSDAGRPDTQYF. CDR3 in DNA: TGTGCCAGTAGTGATGCGGGAAGGCCAGATACGCAGTATTTT.

The genes are TRBV27 and TRBJ1-5, with a tentative D call TRBD1 (6 bases). The germline gives CDR1 MNHEY, CDR2 SMNVEV (reference sequence). V was shortened by 6 bases and J by 4 bases, with 22 bases between the two germline ends. The CDR3 is made up of 17 amino acids. DNA for the CDR3: TGTGCCAGCAGCAGAGCCTCGGGAGGGGGTAATAATCAGCCCCAGCATTTT. It codes for CASSRASGGGNNQPQHF.

The V and J genes are TRBV6-2 or TRBV6-3 and TRBJ2-4; TRBD1 might be the D (5 bases). CDR1 is MNHEY, CDR2 SVGEGT, per germline. The CDR3 is 15 amino acids. Trimming took 5 bases from V and 0 from J, leaving 11 bases between them. The CDR3 nucleotides are TGTGCCAGCAGTATCTGGACACTAGCCAAAAACATTCAGTACTTC. Translated: CASSIWTLAKNIQYF.

The chain recombines TRBV7-3 with TRBJ2-5; 12 nucleotides agree with TRBD2. Germline loops: CDR1 SGHTA, CDR2 FQGTGA. V shed 3 bases, J shed 5 bases, and the junction held 7 bases outside the gene matches. This CDR3 has 16 residues. The CDR3 DNA reads as TGTGCCAGCAGCTTGGGCCCGGGACTAGCGGGTGAGACCCAGTACTTC. Its protein is CASSLGPGLAGETQYF.

V usage is TRBV5-1 and J usage is TRBJ2-6, with D tentatively TRBD1 (6 bases). V was shortened by 4 bases and J by 4 bases, with 18 bases between the two germline ends. Germline CDR1 is SGHRS and CDR2 is YFSETQ. This CDR3 spans 17 amino acids. In nucleotides, the CDR3 is TGCGCCAGCAGCCCCATTACAGGGCTATCAGGGGCCAACGTCCTGACTTTC. Translation: CASSPITGLSGANVLTF.

The rearrangement joins TRBV7-9 to TRBJ1-2; D is perhaps TRBD1 (5 bases). The CDR3 is 13 residues long. Germline CDR1 reads SEHNR; CDR2 reads FQNEAQ (reference sequence). The V gene lost 5 bases and the J gene lost 3 bases, with 10 bases spanning the gap. The CDR3 protein is CASSRDSYYGYTF. The CDR3 bases are TGTGCCAGCAGCCGCGACAGCTACTATGGCTACACCTTC.

This chain uses TRBV18 with TRBJ2-1; 7 nucleotides agree with TRBD2. This CDR3 is 13 amino acids long. In germline, CDR1 is KGHSH, CDR2 LQKENI. J gave up 5 bases and V 5 bases, and 3 bases lay outside the gene matches. CDR3 region: CASSALADNEQFF. CDR3 nucleotide sequence: TGTGCCAGCTCAGCCCTAGCGGACAATGAGCAGTTCTTC.

This chain connects TRBV6-5 to TRBJ1-1, with D perhaps matching TRBD1 (5 bases). The CDR3 length is 15 residues. From germline, CDR1 is MNHEY and CDR2 SVGAGI. V lost 7 bases and J 6 bases, leaving 21 bases between the germline ends. CDR3 in amino acids: CASIGYGGKSAEAFF. The CDR3 DNA sequence: TGTGCCAGCATTGGTTACGGGGGGAAGAGCGCTGAAGCTTTCTTT.

The gene calls are TRBV9 and TRBJ2-1; 7 bases match TRBD1. Germline CDR1 and CDR2: SGDLS and YYNGEE. J lost 7 bases, V lost 3 bases, and 16 bases had no gene match. This CDR3 contains 17 residues. The DNA of the CDR3 is TGTGCCAGCAGCGCCTCTACAGGGGTTCTGACTGAAAATGAGCAGTTCTTC. It codes for CASSASTGVLTENEQFF.

The chain has TRBV15 and TRBJ2-7; a weak D match, TRBD1 (6 bases). V shed 5 bases and J shed 2 bases, with 16 bases lying between them. The V gene's germline CDR1 is LNHNV and CDR2 YYDKDF (reference sequence). CDR3 length equals 15 residues. The CDR3 is CATSESQGFTYEQYF. CDR3 in DNA: TGTGCCACCAGCGAGAGTCAGGGGTTCACCTACGAGCAGTACTTC.

This rearrangement joins TRBV5-6 to TRBJ2-2, with D possibly TRBD2 on 6 matching bases. V was shortened by 4 bases and J by 7 bases, with 14 bases between the two germline ends. This CDR3 is built from 14 residues. The V gene's germline CDR1 is SGHDT and CDR2 YYEEEE. DNA for the CDR3: TGTGCCAGCAGCCTACGGAGGGCGGTCGGGGAGCTGTTTTTT. Its protein product is CASSLRRAVGELFF.

The chain couples TRBV3-1 (or the pseudogene TRBV3-2) to TRBJ1-4; 8 nucleotides align to TRBD1. J lost 1 base, V lost 5 bases, and 6 bases had no gene match. CDR3 length equals 16 residues. Germline loops: CDR1 LGHDT, CDR2 YNNKEL (reference sequence). CDR3 sequence reads: CASSMDRDRTNEKLFF. In DNA form, the CDR3 reads TGTGCCAGCAGCATGGACAGGGACAGAACTAATGAAAAACTGTTTTTT.

This chain links TRBV9 with TRBJ2-7, with 10 bases identical to TRBD1. CDR1 SGDLS and CDR2 YYNGEE come from the germline V gene. Losses at the gene ends were 3 bases for V and 3 bases for J; bases not matched to a gene: 6. This CDR3 region has 15 residues. The CDR3 bases are TGTGCCAGCAGCGGACGGACAGGGGGAATCTACGAGCAGTACTTC. This sequence encodes CASSGRTGGIYEQYF. The full variable domain, in which reference TRBV9 and TRBJ2-7 provide the parts outside the CDR3, is DSGVTQTPKHLITATGQRVTLRCSPRSGDLSVYWYQQSLDQGLQFLIQYYNGEERAKGNILERFSAQQFPDLHSELNLSSLELGDSALYFCASSGRTGGIYEQYFGPGTRLTVT.

The V and J genes are TRBV10-1 and TRBJ2-7; 9 bases line up with TRBD2. V shed 5 bases and J 2 bases; nucleotides not matched to a gene: 7. Germline V lookup: CDR1 WNHNN, CDR2 SYGVQD (reference sequence). The CDR3 length is 15 residues. The CDR3 DNA reads TGCGCCAGCAGTTCAGGAGCGGGAGGTACCTACGAGCAGTACTTC. Translation gives CASSSGAGGTYEQYF.

The J gene is TRBJ2-1, the V gene TRBV7-3, with D possibly matching TRBD2 (6 bases). Trimming took 6 bases from V and 3 from J, leaving 15 bases between them. This CDR3 region has 15 residues. Looked up from germline, CDR1 is SGHTA and CDR2 is FQGTGA. CDR3 amino acids: CASRKAPGDYNEQFF. For the CDR3, the DNA is TGTGCCAGCAGAAAAGCACCGGGGGACTACAATGAGCAGTTCTTC.

The V and J genes are TRBV2 and TRBJ2-3; 8 nucleotides line up with TRBD2. This CDR3 has 15 amino acids. Germline V gives CDR1 SNHLY, CDR2 FYNNEI. V dropped 6 bases and J dropped 5; count of bases not matched to a gene: 10. The DNA for the CDR3 is TGTGCCAGCAGAGTTCTAGCGGGCACCGGAGATACGCAGTATTTT. It translates to CASRVLAGTGDTQYF.